Each of the 29 T cell receptor beta chains below was sequenced from the same sample in a study of cytomegalovirus exposure and HLA in healthy donors. The data were produced by immunoSEQ multiplex PCR, yet TCRdb's version contains in-frame clones alone and is incomplete. The data show some 250,000 clones, roughly 88% seen once. Material: PBMCs. The receptors were sampled from a woman between 25 and 40 years old in good health and CMV-seronegative.

V usage is TRBV5-1 and J usage is TRBJ2-7; maybe TRBD1 (5 bases). V dropped 6 bases and J dropped 12 bases, with 22 bases sitting between them. From germline, CDR1 is SGHRS and CDR2 YFSETQ. CDR3 length: 13 amino acids. CDR3 coding DNA: TGCGCCAGCAAGGATGGGGTAGACAGATCACCGTACTTC. Translated: CASKDGVDRSPYF.

The gene calls are TRBV2 and TRBJ2-1; 7 nucleotides agree with TRBD1. The length of the CDR3 is 13 residues. V lost 4 bases and J lost 5; bases outside the gene matches: 2. Per the germline V gene, CDR1 is SNHLY and CDR2 is FYNNEI. The DNA for the CDR3 is TGTGCCAGCAGTGGGACAGGTCACAATGAGCAGTTCTTC. Its translation: CASSGTGHNEQFF.

The chain joins TRBV7-2 to TRBJ2-5, with a possible D match to TRBD2 (5 bases). The V gene's germline CDR1 is SGHTA and CDR2 FQGNSA. The V end was cut by 1 base, the J end by 3 bases, with 9 bases between. There are 14 residues in the CDR3. The CDR3 protein is CASSLDSGKETQYF. CDR3 bases: TGTGCCAGCAGCTTAGATTCGGGAAAAGAGACCCAGTACTTC. Filled out from reference TRBV7-2 and TRBJ2-5, the complete variable domain reads GAGVSQSPSNKVTEKGKDVELRCDPISGHTALYWYRQSLGQGLEFLIYFQGNSAPDKSGLPSDRFSAERTGGSVSTLTIQRTQQEDSAVYLCASSLDSGKETQYFGPGTRLLVL.

This chain links TRBV15 with TRBJ1-4; D might be TRBD1 (5 bases). The CDR3 is 18 amino acids. Germline values: CDR1 LNHNV, CDR2 YYDKDF (reference sequence). Trimming took off 4 bases at V and 2 bases at J, with 20 bases between the two ends. The CDR3 sequence: CATSTSPLGPGTNEKLFF. The DNA for the CDR3 is TGTGCCACCAGCACGAGTCCTCTCGGACCAGGGACTAATGAAAAACTGTTTTTT.

This sequence joins TRBV14 and TRBJ2-2; 9 nucleotides line up with TRBD2. With V trimmed by 2 bases and J by 5 bases, 12 bases remained unmatched. Looked up from germline, CDR1 is SGHDN and CDR2 is FVKESK. The CDR3 is 18 amino acids. CDR3 amino acids: CASSQQAVTSGSTGELFF. The CDR3 nucleotides are TGTGCCAGCAGCCAACAGGCCGTGACTAGCGGATCGACCGGGGAGCTGTTTTTT.

CDR3 sequence: CASSLDRLRQGNTEAFF. The CDR3 DNA reads TGTGCCAGCAGTTTGGACAGACTCCGACAGGGAAACACTGAAGCTTTCTTT. This chain links TRBV27 with TRBJ1-1; 7 bases align to TRBD1. CDR1 is MNHEY, CDR2 SMNVEV, per germline (reference sequence). The CDR3 spans 17 residues. V trimming: 3 bases; J trimming: 2 bases; junction bases outside the gene matches: 12.

The rearrangement links TRBV2 to TRBJ2-7; no reliable D call. Germline assignment: CDR1 SNHLY and CDR2 FYNNEI. The CDR3 loop spans 11 amino acids. Trimming shortened V by 3 bases and J by 0 bases, and 0 bases separated the two germline ends. CDR3 nucleotide sequence: TGTGCCAGCAGTGACTCCTACGAGCAGTACTTC. Translated: CASSDSYEQYF.

This chain links TRBV5-1 with TRBJ2-4; 11 bases are shared with TRBD2. The CDR3 totals 14 residues. Looked up from germline, CDR1 is SGHRS and CDR2 is YFSETQ. V was clipped by 5 bases and J by 7 bases; unmatched bases: 5. The CDR3 loop is CASSFLAGGNIQYF. For the CDR3, the DNA is TGCGCCAGCAGTTTTCTAGCGGGAGGTAACATTCAGTACTTC.

The V and J genes are TRBV4-3 and TRBJ2-7, with D possibly being TRBD1 (5 bases). CDR3 length: 16 amino acids. Germline CDR1 reads LGHNA; CDR2 reads YSLEER. With 0 bases removed from V and 5 bases from J, the gap between germline ends came to 17 bases. This CDR3 reads CASSQDLGQGYNEQYF. The CDR3 bases are TGCGCCAGCAGCCAAGATTTGGGGCAGGGCTACAACGAGCAGTACTTC.

This chain connects TRBV4-3 to TRBJ1-5; weak D call: TRBD1 (6 bases). The CDR3 is 16 amino acids. CDR1 and CDR2 from the germline V gene are LGHNA and YSLEER. V lost 0 bases to trimming and J lost 5 bases, with 14 bases between them. Written as DNA, the CDR3 is TGCGCCAGCAGCCAAGAAAACAGGGTGTCCCATCAGCCCCAGCATTTT. This encodes CASSQENRVSHQPQHF.

The chain links TRBV29-1 to TRBJ2-5; 10 positions agree with TRBD2. Germline CDR1 SQVTM, CDR2 ANQGSEA. The ends lost 8 bases at V and 3 bases at J; junction bases unmatched: 12. This CDR3 has 15 amino acids. The CDR3 DNA is TGCAGCACCAGACTAGCGGGTACTGTAAAAGAGACCCAGTACTTC. Its translation: CSTRLAGTVKETQYF.

DNA of the CDR3: TGTGCCAGCAGTTCGGGACTAGCGGGTTGGGGGACCGGGGAGCTGTTTTTT. It specifies CASSSGLAGWGTGELFF. The chain couples TRBV2 to TRBJ2-2; 12 positions agree with TRBD2. This CDR3 has 17 residues. Germline V CDR1 and CDR2: SNHLY, FYNNEI. V was clipped by 5 bases and J by 5 bases; unmatched bases: 9.

This sequence joins TRBV28 and TRBJ2-7, with D hard to call. The CDR3 contains 13 residues. Germline CDR1 reads MDHEN; CDR2 reads SYDVKM. Trimming pared 2 bases from V and 6 bases from J, leaving 11 bases between. The CDR3 region is CASSLIRVSEQYF. As DNA, the CDR3 is TGTGCCAGCAGTTTAATACGGGTCTCCGAGCAGTACTTC.

V and J are TRBV7-6 and TRBJ2-7, with D possibly being TRBD2 (5 bases). CDR3 length: 13 residues. CDR1 is SGHVS, CDR2 FNYEAQ, per germline. V lost 5 bases and J 0 bases, leaving 8 bases between the germline ends. CDR3 DNA sequence: TGTGCCAGCAGCCTTACTAGCTCCTACGAGCAGTACTTC. Protein: CASSLTSSYEQYF.

This chain uses TRBV18 with TRBJ2-7; D is ambiguous. Germline V lookup: CDR1 KGHSH, CDR2 LQKENI. Between the trimmed V and J ends, which lost 1 base and 3 bases, there was a span of 7 bases. This CDR3 has 13 amino acids. The DNA of the CDR3 is TGTGCCAGCTCACCACAACAGAGCTACGAGCAGTACTTC. Amino acid sequence: CASSPQQSYEQYF.

The gene calls are TRBV27 and TRBJ2-1; 10 bases fit TRBD2. J was trimmed by 4 bases and V by 6 bases; bases with no gene match: 6. The CDR3 is 15 amino acids. Germline V gene data show CDR1 as MNHEY and CDR2 as SMNVEV (reference sequence). The CDR3 DNA reads as TGTGCCAGCAGCGAAGCGGGAGGGCCTTACAATGAGCAGTTCTTC. This translates into CASSEAGGPYNEQFF.

This chain uses TRBV6-1 with TRBJ2-3, with 10 bases identical to TRBD2. Per the germline V gene, CDR1 is MNHNS and CDR2 is SASEGT. V lost 4 bases and J lost 0; bases outside the gene matches: 7. The CDR3 loop spans 17 amino acids. DNA for the CDR3: TGTGCCAGCAGTGGGACTAGCGGTGCCCCTAGCACAGATACGCAGTATTTT. Translating it yields CASSGTSGAPSTDTQYF.

The chain carries TRBV29-1 and TRBJ2-2; possible D gene TRBD2, 6 bases. CDR1 is SQVTM, CDR2 ANQGSEA, per germline. V was cut by 4 bases and J by 4 bases, with 13 bases left in between. This CDR3 spans 14 amino acids. The CDR3 DNA reads as TGCAGCGTTGGCCGGGACTTACTCACCGGGGAGCTGTTTTTT. It specifies CSVGRDLLTGELFF.

The CDR3 DNA reads as TGTGCCAGCAGAGGGGGGACCGGGGAGCTGTTTTTT. It codes for CASRGGTGELFF. The rearrangement uses TRBV28 and TRBJ2-2; either TRBD1 or TRBD2 may fit D (6 bases each). The CDR3 is 12 residues long. V dropped 6 bases and J dropped 5 bases, with 7 bases sitting between them. Germline loops: CDR1 MDHEN, CDR2 SYDVKM.

This chain connects TRBV30 to TRBJ2-1; D is possibly TRBD1 (5 bases). CDR3 length equals 14 residues. CDR1 and CDR2 (germline): GTSNPN, SVGIG (reference sequence). Trimming cost V 1 base and J 2 bases, with 9 bases left between them. CDR3 DNA sequence: TGTGCCTGGAGTGAGACAGATACCTACAATGAGCAGTTCTTC. Translation: CAWSETDTYNEQFF.

In nucleotides, the CDR3 is TGTGCCAGTAGTATTAGCAGGACAGGGAATCAGCCCCAGCATTTT. It yields the protein CASSISRTGNQPQHF. The V gene is TRBV19, the J gene TRBJ1-5, with 8 bases lining up with TRBD1. This CDR3 contains 15 residues. CDR1 is LNHDA and CDR2 is SQIVND in the germline V gene (reference sequence). The V gene end was trimmed by 3 bases and the J gene end by 4 bases; junction bases not matched to a gene: 5.

V usage is TRBV9 and J usage is TRBJ2-1, with 10 positions matching TRBD2. The CDR3 runs to 17 residues. V lost 3 bases to trimming and J lost 2 bases; unmatched junction nucleotides: 8. Germline lookup yields CDR1 SGDLS and CDR2 YYNGEE. The CDR3 coding sequence is TGTGCCAGCAGCGCGGAATTAGCGGGAGGAACCTACAATGAGCAGTTCTTC. It translates to CASSAELAGGTYNEQFF.

The J gene is TRBJ2-1, the V gene TRBV2; D ambiguous. CDR1 and CDR2 (germline): SNHLY, FYNNEI. The V gene lost 7 bases and the J gene lost 0 bases, with 10 bases spanning the gap. This CDR3 has 14 amino acids. In DNA, the CDR3 is TGTGCCAGCATCGACGGCTACTCCTACAATGAGCAGTTCTTC. Its protein product is CASIDGYSYNEQFF.

The chain combines TRBV28 with TRBJ2-7; perhaps D is TRBD1 or TRBD2 (5 bases each). Germline loops: CDR1 MDHEN, CDR2 SYDVKM. The CDR3 length is 14 residues. Trimming stripped 8 bases from V and 0 bases from J, with 14 bases between. The CDR3 region has the DNA TGTGCCAGCCGCCCGGGGCTTAGCTCCTACGAGCAGTACTTC. Translated: CASRPGLSSYEQYF.

This chain's CDR3 is CASSTDTGGHGYTF. DNA of the CDR3: TGTGCCAGTAGTACTGACACCGGAGGACATGGCTACACCTTC. The V call is TRBV19, the J call TRBJ1-2; no definite D call. CDR3 size: 14 residues. Trimming removed 4 bases at V and 6 bases at J, with 15 bases between. Per germline, CDR1 LNHDA and CDR2 SQIVND (reference sequence).

The chain links TRBV11-2 to TRBJ2-1; 11 positions match TRBD2. Trimming took 5 bases from V and 8 from J; bases not matched to a gene: 8. The length of the CDR3 is 15 residues. Looked up from germline, CDR1 is SGHAT and CDR2 is FQNNGV. The CDR3 nucleotides read TGTGCCAGCAGCCTCAGACTAGCGGGATCTGATGAGCAGTTCTTC. Protein product: CASSLRLAGSDEQFF.

This sequence joins TRBV19 and TRBJ1-2, with TRBD1 matching over 11 bases. The germline V gene encodes CDR1 LNHDA and CDR2 SQIVND (reference sequence). The junction had 5 bases not matched to a gene; V was cut back by 5 bases and J by 3 bases. The CDR3 runs to 15 residues. CDR3 DNA sequence: TGTGCCAGTAGTCTAGGGACAGGGGGTGACTATGGCTACACCTTC. It codes for CASSLGTGGDYGYTF.

The chain couples TRBV28 to TRBJ2-1, with D tentatively TRBD2 (6 bases). The CDR3 consists of 16 residues. The V end was cut by 1 base, the J end by 1 base, with 11 bases between. From germline, CDR1 is MDHEN and CDR2 SYDVKM. The CDR3 DNA is TGTGCCAGCAGTTTATCGGGCGGGGATTCCTACAATGAGCAGTTCTTC. Translated: CASSLSGGDSYNEQFF.

The genes are TRBV4-3 and TRBJ1-2; D gene ambiguous. Trimming took 4 bases from V and 4 from J, leaving 16 bases between them. CDR1 LGHNA and CDR2 YSLEER come from the germline V gene. The CDR3 has 15 residues. Written as DNA, the CDR3 is TGCGCCAGCAGCCCGACGGTCAGGTCTGTCTATGGCTACACCTTC. It is translated as CASSPTVRSVYGYTF.